The rows below give T cell receptor beta chains drawn from one sample of a study of post-analysis software for immune sequencing data. Each CDR3 protein is one row after TCRdb ran MiXCR on the PCR reads. The profile covers roughly 870,000 distinct CDR3 sequences, with about 50% appearing a single time and approximately 4.4% taken by the ten largest. Material: blood. The receptors originated from a girl between 5 and 17 years old with multiple sclerosis. Both conserved end residues are part of each CDR3. The order of the fields is V gene, D gene, clone size, J gene, CDR3 DNA, CDR3 protein. D genes are given only for firm matches. Where a row states a size, it is once, few, many or the class of an expanded clone; other rows omit it.

v_gene: TRBV5-6
d_gene: NA
abundance: NA
j_gene: TRBJ1-2
CDR3nt: TGTGCCAGCAGCCACGATGTGTGGGGACGGGGTCGAGGCTACACCTTC
CDR3aa: CASSHDVWGRGRGYTF

v_gene: TRBV4-2
d_gene: NA
abundance: NA
j_gene: TRBJ2-1
CDR3nt: TGTGCCAGCAGCTTACTGACCGGGGTCTCACTCAATGAGCAGTTCTTC
CDR3aa: CASSLLTGVSLNEQFF

v_gene: TRBV7-3
d_gene: NA
abundance: NA
j_gene: TRBJ2-5
CDR3nt: TGTGCCAGCAGCCCCGGCCCGGGGCCAGAGACCCAGTACTTC
CDR3aa: CASSPGPGPETQYF

v_gene: TRBV6-5
d_gene: NA
abundance: NA
j_gene: TRBJ2-5
CDR3nt: TGTGCCAGCAGTTACTCGCGCGCGACCCAGTACTTC
CDR3aa: CASSYSRATQYF

v_gene: TRBV12-3/TRBV12-4
d_gene: TRBD2
abundance: NA
j_gene: TRBJ2-3
CDR3nt: TGTGCCAGCAGTTTAGGAGCGGGGGGGGCAGATACGCAGTATTTT
CDR3aa: CASSLGAGGADTQYF

v_gene: TRBV20-1
d_gene: NA
abundance: NA
j_gene: TRBJ2-3
CDR3nt: TGCAGTGCTGAAGTAAGCACAGATACGCAGTATTTT
CDR3aa: CSAEVSTDTQYF

v_gene: TRBV3-1
d_gene: NA
abundance: once
j_gene: TRBJ2-5
CDR3nt: TGTGCCAGCAGCCAACCGACTCGGACGTTCAGGGAGACCCAGTACTTC
CDR3aa: CASSQPTRTFRETQYF

v_gene: TRBV19
d_gene: NA
abundance: NA
j_gene: TRBJ1-2
CDR3nt: TGTGCCAGTAGTGGAACGACCTACCTCGGCTACACCTTC
CDR3aa: CASSGTTYLGYTF

v_gene: TRBV12-3/TRBV12-4
d_gene: NA
abundance: few
j_gene: TRBJ1-1
CDR3nt: TGTGCCAGCAGTTCTTTCGGGGGGAACACTGAAGCTTTCTTT
CDR3aa: CASSSFGGNTEAFF

v_gene: TRBV7-2
d_gene: NA
abundance: NA
j_gene: TRBJ2-3
CDR3nt: TGTGCCAGCAGCTTTCGCGGGCCTAGCACAGATACGCAGTATTTT
CDR3aa: CASSFRGPSTDTQYF

v_gene: TRBV20-1
d_gene: NA
abundance: NA
j_gene: TRBJ2-7
CDR3nt: TGCAGTGCTAGAGGACCCCCCCTCTACGAGCAGTACTTC
CDR3aa: CSARGPPLYEQYF

v_gene: TRBV24-1
d_gene: NA
abundance: NA
j_gene: TRBJ2-1
CDR3nt: TGTGCCACCAGTGATTCCCTTCATGAGCAGTTCTTC
CDR3aa: CATSDSLHEQFF

v_gene: TRBV7-8
d_gene: NA
abundance: NA
j_gene: TRBJ1-2
CDR3nt: TGTGCCAGCAGTTTAGGATTAACGGGGGCTAACATTTATGGCTACACCTTC
CDR3aa: CASSLGLTGANIYGYTF

v_gene: TRBV20-1
d_gene: NA
abundance: NA
j_gene: TRBJ2-7
CDR3nt: TGCAGTGCTAGGTCGGAACGGGGTCCCCCCTACGAGCAGTACTTC
CDR3aa: CSARSERGPPYEQYF

v_gene: TRBV29-1
d_gene: NA
abundance: NA
j_gene: TRBJ2-5
CDR3nt: TGCAGCGTTGTTGACAGCGACCAAGAGACCCAGTACTTC
CDR3aa: CSVVDSDQETQYF

v_gene: TRBV3-1
d_gene: NA
abundance: NA
j_gene: TRBJ2-7
CDR3nt: TGTGCCAGCAGCCAAGTTCCGGCTCTCGAGCAGTACTTC
CDR3aa: CASSQVPALEQYF

v_gene: TRBV20-1
d_gene: NA
abundance: few
j_gene: TRBJ1-1
CDR3nt: TGCAGTGCTAGAGTGTGGAGCTATCCCGAAGCTTTCTTT
CDR3aa: CSARVWSYPEAFF

v_gene: TRBV13
d_gene: TRBD2
abundance: NA
j_gene: TRBJ2-3
CDR3nt: TGTGCCAGCAGCTCCCTTTCGGGGGGGATAGATACGCAGTATTTT
CDR3aa: CASSSLSGGIDTQYF

v_gene: TRBV29-1
d_gene: NA
abundance: NA
j_gene: TRBJ1-2
CDR3nt: TGCAGCGTTGAATTGGGGTCGCGCGGCTACACCTTC
CDR3aa: CSVELGSRGYTF

v_gene: TRBV5-1
d_gene: TRBD2
abundance: NA
j_gene: TRBJ2-7
CDR3nt: TGCGCCAGCAGCTTTACTACACCGGGACTAGCGGGAGAGGGCGAGCAGTACTTC
CDR3aa: CASSFTTPGLAGEGEQYF

v_gene: TRBV12-3/TRBV12-4
d_gene: TRBD2
abundance: NA
j_gene: TRBJ2-5
CDR3nt: TGTGCCAGCAGGGGGGCTAGCGGGGGGAACTTGCAAGAGACCCAGTACTTC
CDR3aa: CASRGASGGNLQETQYF

v_gene: TRBV6-5
d_gene: NA
abundance: few
j_gene: TRBJ2-3
CDR3nt: TGTGCCAGTCAGGACTGGTTCACAGATACGCAGTATTTT
CDR3aa: CASQDWFTDTQYF

v_gene: TRBV5-1
d_gene: TRBD1
abundance: NA
j_gene: TRBJ1-2
CDR3nt: TGCGCCAGCAGCCTCCAGCCGGGACAGGAAGTCCCCGGCTATGGCCACACCTTC
CDR3aa: CASSLQPGQEVPGYGHTF

v_gene: TRBV12-3/TRBV12-4
d_gene: TRBD1
abundance: NA
j_gene: TRBJ2-1
CDR3nt: TGTGCCAGCAGTCCGGGACAGGGTTTGGAGCAGTTCTTC
CDR3aa: CASSPGQGLEQFF

v_gene: TRBV30
d_gene: NA
abundance: NA
j_gene: TRBJ1-2
CDR3nt: TGTGCCTGGAGGACCTTGCAGGGGTACTATGGCTACACCTTC
CDR3aa: CAWRTLQGYYGYTF

v_gene: TRBV20-1
d_gene: TRBD2
abundance: few
j_gene: TRBJ2-3
CDR3nt: TGCAGTGCTCGGGATCTAGCGGGAGGCACAGATACGCAGTATTTT
CDR3aa: CSARDLAGGTDTQYF

v_gene: TRBV10-1
d_gene: NA
abundance: NA
j_gene: TRBJ2-3
CDR3nt: TGCGCCAGCAGTGCGGGACCCGGGATAGATACGCAGTATTTT
CDR3aa: CASSAGPGIDTQYF

v_gene: TRBV25-1
d_gene: TRBD1
abundance: few
j_gene: TRBJ1-2
CDR3nt: TGTGCCAGCAGCAGGGGGCGCGAGGGCTACACCTTC
CDR3aa: CASSRGREGYTF

v_gene: TRBV4-1
d_gene: NA
abundance: NA
j_gene: TRBJ1-2
CDR3nt: TGCGCCAGCAGCCAAGATTGGGGCCACACGGAGGGGCGAGGTTATGGCTACACCTTC
CDR3aa: CASSQDWGHTEGRGYGYTF

v_gene: TRBV20-1
d_gene: NA
abundance: NA
j_gene: TRBJ2-7
CDR3nt: TGCAGTGCTAGATCCAGGGCCTACGAGCAGTACTTC
CDR3aa: CSARSRAYEQYF

v_gene: TRBV12-3/TRBV12-4
d_gene: NA
abundance: NA
j_gene: TRBJ1-1
CDR3nt: TGTGCCAGCAGGCTCGTGTCCCCGGGGGCTTTCTTT
CDR3aa: CASRLVSPGAFF

v_gene: TRBV18
d_gene: NA
abundance: many
j_gene: TRBJ2-7
CDR3nt: TGTGCCAGCAGTCCTCGGACAGTCTCCTACGAGCAGTACTTC
CDR3aa: CASSPRTVSYEQYF

v_gene: TRBV7-2
d_gene: NA
abundance: NA
j_gene: TRBJ2-7
CDR3nt: TGTGCCAGCAGCTGGCTTGGAGCGTCGGTCTACGAGCAGTACTTC
CDR3aa: CASSWLGASVYEQYF

v_gene: TRBV11-1
d_gene: NA
abundance: NA
j_gene: TRBJ2-1
CDR3nt: TGTGCCACCTCACGGACTTCCTACGAGCAGTTCTTC
CDR3aa: CATSRTSYEQFF

v_gene: TRBV5-1
d_gene: TRBD2
abundance: NA
j_gene: TRBJ2-1
CDR3nt: TGCGCCAGCAGCATAGCGGGGGCTGATGAGCAGTTCTTC
CDR3aa: CASSIAGADEQFF

v_gene: TRBV11-1
d_gene: TRBD1
abundance: once
j_gene: TRBJ2-1
CDR3nt: TGTGCCGGCAGCTTAGTTCTCGGACAGGGTGCCTACAATGAGCAGTTCTTC
CDR3aa: CAGSLVLGQGAYNEQFF

v_gene: TRBV4-2
d_gene: TRBD2
abundance: few
j_gene: TRBJ2-7
CDR3nt: TGTGCCAGCAGCCAAGACGCGTCGGGAGGTCCCTACGAGCAGTACTTC
CDR3aa: CASSQDASGGPYEQYF

v_gene: TRBV5-5
d_gene: TRBD2
abundance: NA
j_gene: TRBJ2-7
CDR3nt: TGTGCCAGCAGCTTGTCGCAGACTAGCGGGAGTTACTACGAGCAGTACTTC
CDR3aa: CASSLSQTSGSYYEQYF

v_gene: TRBV5-1
d_gene: TRBD2
abundance: few
j_gene: TRBJ2-7
CDR3nt: TGCGCCAGTAGAAGCGGGGGGCTCCGGGAAGAGCAGTACTTC
CDR3aa: CASRSGGLREEQYF

v_gene: TRBV5-1
d_gene: NA
abundance: few
j_gene: TRBJ2-3
CDR3nt: TGCGCCAGCAGCTTGTGGGGCGTCACCACAGATACGCAGTATTTT
CDR3aa: CASSLWGVTTDTQYF

v_gene: TRBV7-2
d_gene: TRBD1
abundance: few
j_gene: TRBJ2-7
CDR3nt: TGTGCCGGCAGCTTAACCCCCCCTGGGCCAGGGGGAACCTACGAGCAGTACTTC
CDR3aa: CAGSLTPPGPGGTYEQYF

v_gene: TRBV5-1
d_gene: TRBD1
abundance: NA
j_gene: TRBJ2-3
CDR3nt: TGCGCCAGCAGCTCCCAGACAGGGAGAACAGATACGCAGTATTTT
CDR3aa: CASSSQTGRTDTQYF

v_gene: TRBV29-1
d_gene: NA
abundance: NA
j_gene: TRBJ2-3
CDR3nt: TGCAGCACCGGTGCTGATACGCAGTATTTT
CDR3aa: CSTGADTQYF

v_gene: TRBV7-9
d_gene: NA
abundance: NA
j_gene: TRBJ2-3
CDR3nt: TGTGCCAGCAGCTTTGGATGGGGGGACACAGATACGCAGTATTTT
CDR3aa: CASSFGWGDTDTQYF

v_gene: TRBV7-8
d_gene: NA
abundance: few
j_gene: TRBJ2-1
CDR3nt: TGTGCCAGCAGCCCGGGGTCCAGGGGACCCTACAATGAGCAGTTCTTC
CDR3aa: CASSPGSRGPYNEQFF

v_gene: TRBV27
d_gene: NA
abundance: NA
j_gene: TRBJ2-6
CDR3nt: TGTGCCAGCAGCCCATGGGGGGCGGCAGGGGCCAACGTCCTGACTTTC
CDR3aa: CASSPWGAAGANVLTF

v_gene: TRBV30
d_gene: NA
abundance: NA
j_gene: TRBJ1-5
CDR3nt: TGTGCCTGGAGTGGGCAGGTTAGCAATCAGCCCCAGCATTTT
CDR3aa: CAWSGQVSNQPQHF

v_gene: TRBV7-9
d_gene: NA
abundance: NA
j_gene: TRBJ1-5
CDR3nt: TGTGCCAGCAACCCCCCGGGGGTGGGCAATCAGCCCCAGCATTTT
CDR3aa: CASNPPGVGNQPQHF

v_gene: TRBV6-5
d_gene: TRBD2
abundance: NA
j_gene: TRBJ2-5
CDR3nt: TGTGCCAGCAGTTACTCTCCGGCTAGCGGCTACCAAGAGACCCAGTACTTC
CDR3aa: CASSYSPASGYQETQYF

v_gene: TRBV20-1
d_gene: TRBD2
abundance: few
j_gene: TRBJ2-7
CDR3nt: TGCAGTGCTAGCTCCGGGACTAGCGGTACCTACGAGCAGTACTTC
CDR3aa: CSASSGTSGTYEQYF

v_gene: TRBV7-3
d_gene: NA
abundance: NA
j_gene: TRBJ1-2
CDR3nt: TGTGCCAGCAGCTACCCGATCAAGGGGGATGGCTACACCTTC
CDR3aa: CASSYPIKGDGYTF

v_gene: TRBV5-1
d_gene: NA
abundance: NA
j_gene: TRBJ1-2
CDR3nt: TGCGCCAGCAGCTTCTCGGCAGGCAGTGACTATGGCTACACCTTC
CDR3aa: CASSFSAGSDYGYTF

v_gene: TRBV5-6
d_gene: NA
abundance: NA
j_gene: TRBJ2-7
CDR3nt: TGTGCCAGCAGCTTTGAGACAGAGGATCAAGAGACTCAGTACTTC
CDR3aa: CASSFETEDQETQYF

v_gene: TRBV12-3/TRBV12-4
d_gene: NA
abundance: NA
j_gene: TRBJ2-3
CDR3nt: TGTGCCAGCAGTTGGGAGAGGGATACGCAGTATTTT
CDR3aa: CASSWERDTQYF